The 14 T cell receptor beta chains reported below all come from one sample, sequenced in a study of naive and memory T cell subsets. These receptors have no identified antigens. Both TRBC1 and TRBC2 were covered by a beta constant-region primer of two equimolar oligonucleotides. Nested alpha and beta constant-region primers with the SP2 primer drove four PCR rounds on ligated cDNA. TCRdb re-called the UMI-ligation and nested PCR reads through MiXCR, storing one row per CDR3 protein. The sample consists of about 90,000 distinct CDR3 sequences, around 10% of them appearing once. Whole-study results and caveats: Naive repertoires, especially CD8, held a few larger clonotypes, possibly memory cells re-expressing CD45RA.

Sequenced sample: naive CD4+ T cells from blood. The receptors shown here come from a human donor in good health.

The V and J genes are TRBV5-6 and TRBJ2-1; D may match TRBD1 or TRBD2 (5 bases each). Germline lookup yields CDR1 SGHDT and CDR2 YYEEEE. This CDR3 region has 12 residues. V dropped 4 bases and J dropped 9 bases, with 11 bases sitting between them. The CDR3 DNA reads as TGTGCCAGCAGCCGAGCGAGGGGTGAGCAGTTCTTC. Translation: CASSRARGEQFF.

In this sample, this clonotype turned up many times. The chain is built from TRBV6-6 and TRBJ1-6, with a weak D call TRBD1 (6 bases). Trimming took off 2 bases at V and 8 bases at J, with 10 bases between the two ends. From germline, CDR1 is MNHNY and CDR2 SVGAGI (reference sequence). This CDR3 comprises 14 residues. The CDR3 DNA follows: TGTGCCAGCAGTTACCAGACAGGAGATTCACCCCTCCACTTT. Encoded protein: CASSYQTGDSPLHF.

The CDR3 here is CASTLGQGTEAFF. The CDR3 DNA sequence: TGTGCCAGCACCCTCGGACAGGGAACTGAAGCTTTCTTT. This chain connects TRBV12-3 or TRBV12-4 to TRBJ1-1; TRBD1 matches at 8 bases. V gave up 7 bases and J gave up 5 bases; unmatched junction bases: 6. CDR3 length: 13 residues.

The V gene is TRBV11-1, the J gene TRBJ1-3; no firm D call. Germline V lookup: CDR1 SGHAT, CDR2 FQDESV (reference sequence). V dropped 0 bases and J dropped 2 bases, with 5 bases sitting between them. The length of the CDR3 is 14 residues. The CDR3 here is CASSLAGAGNTIYF. The CDR3 coding sequence is TGTGCCAGCAGCTTAGCCGGGGCTGGAAACACCATATATTTT.

This chain connects TRBV20-1 to TRBJ1-4, with a weak D call TRBD1 (5 bases). The CDR3 runs to 12 residues. CDR1 is DFQATT, CDR2 SNEGSKA, per germline (reference sequence). Trimming left V 6 bases short and J 8 bases short, with 13 bases between. The DNA for the CDR3 is TGCAGTGCCCCCCATCGGGGGGAAAAACTGTTTTTT. Amino acids: CSAPHRGEKLFF.

The DNA of the CDR3 is TGTGCCACCGGGACAGGGGGCGGCATTCAGTACTTC. It is translated as CATGTGGGIQYF. This chain links TRBV13 with TRBJ2-4; 12 bases are a match to TRBD1. The germline V gene has CDR1 PRHDT and CDR2 FYEKMQ (reference sequence). The CDR3 runs to 12 residues. The J segment lost 9 bases and the V segment lost 10 bases, leaving 4 bases of the junction unmatched.

This clonotype was counted ten times or more. The chain has TRBV20-1 and TRBJ2-3; 9 bases match TRBD1. CDR1 and CDR2 from the germline V gene are DFQATT and SNEGSKA (reference sequence). The CDR3 loop spans 18 amino acids. Trimming at V came to 0 bases and at J to 6 bases, leaving 16 bases not matched to a gene. DNA of the CDR3: TGCAGTGCTAGAGACATGCCGGTTCCCATCGACAGGGGGGATACGCAGTATTTT. Translation gives CSARDMPVPIDRGDTQYF.

This chain links TRBV30 with TRBJ1-3, with TRBD1 matching over 10 bases. V lost 3 bases, J lost 0 bases, and 14 bases stayed unmatched. Germline values: CDR1 GTSNPN, CDR2 SVGIG (reference sequence). The CDR3 is made up of 19 amino acids. The CDR3 spells CAWRSSGTGDVFSGNTIYF. CDR3 bases: TGTGCCTGGAGGTCCTCCGGGACAGGGGACGTCTTCTCTGGAAACACCATATATTTT.

A few counts support this clonotype. The CDR3 loop reads CASSPQWTRNYEQYF. CDR3 bases: TGTGCCAGCTCACCACAGTGGACAAGGAACTACGAGCAGTACTTC. This rearrangement joins TRBV18 to TRBJ2-7; D perhaps matches TRBD1 (5 bases). Between the trimmed V and J ends, which lost 1 base and 3 bases, there was a span of 13 bases. Germline-derived CDR1 and CDR2 are KGHSH and LQKENI. The CDR3 is 15 residues long.

The chain joins TRBV19 to TRBJ2-7; D is unclear. The V gene lost 3 bases and the J gene lost 5 bases, with 11 bases spanning the gap. Germline V gives CDR1 LNHDA, CDR2 SQIVND (reference sequence). The length of the CDR3 is 13 residues. The CDR3 region is CASSISLTHEQYF. DNA of the CDR3: TGTGCCAGTAGTATTTCTTTGACCCACGAGCAGTACTTC.

The chain uses TRBV27 and TRBJ1-1, with D maybe TRBD1 (5 bases). Deletions cut 0 bases from V and 1 base from J, with 9 bases between. The CDR3 is 15 amino acids. Germline CDR1 is MNHEY and CDR2 is SMNVEV (reference sequence). The CDR3 bases are TGTGCCAGCAGTTTATCCCCGAGGGGGAACACTGAAGCTTTCTTT. Encoded protein: CASSLSPRGNTEAFF.

In its sample, this clonotype was seen a few times. The gene calls are TRBV5-1 and TRBJ1-1; unclear D gene. The CDR3 consists of 13 residues. V was clipped by 1 base and J by 3 bases, with 7 bases between them. Germline V CDR1 and CDR2: SGHRS, YFSETQ. In nucleotides, the CDR3 is TGCGCCAGCAGCTTGTTGACGGACACTGAAGCTTTCTTT. Its protein is CASSLLTDTEAFF.

V gene TRBV5-1 combines with J gene TRBJ2-7, with D possibly matching TRBD2 (6 bases). The CDR3 spans 11 residues. In germline, CDR1 is SGHRS, CDR2 YFSETQ. The ends were cut back, 3 bases at V and 9 bases at J, with 10 bases in the middle. CDR3 sequence reads: CASSSSGVQYF. The CDR3 nucleotides are TGCGCCAGCAGCTCCTCGGGGGTGCAGTACTTC.

The chain joins TRBV18 to TRBJ2-7, with a possible D match to TRBD2 (7 bases). Germline V lookup: CDR1 KGHSH, CDR2 LQKENI. The CDR3 spans 13 residues. Trimming left V 5 bases short and J 4 bases short, with 12 bases between. The chain's CDR3 is CASSTGGGYEQYF. In nucleotides, the CDR3 is TGTGCCAGCTCAACGGGGGGCGGGTACGAGCAGTACTTC.